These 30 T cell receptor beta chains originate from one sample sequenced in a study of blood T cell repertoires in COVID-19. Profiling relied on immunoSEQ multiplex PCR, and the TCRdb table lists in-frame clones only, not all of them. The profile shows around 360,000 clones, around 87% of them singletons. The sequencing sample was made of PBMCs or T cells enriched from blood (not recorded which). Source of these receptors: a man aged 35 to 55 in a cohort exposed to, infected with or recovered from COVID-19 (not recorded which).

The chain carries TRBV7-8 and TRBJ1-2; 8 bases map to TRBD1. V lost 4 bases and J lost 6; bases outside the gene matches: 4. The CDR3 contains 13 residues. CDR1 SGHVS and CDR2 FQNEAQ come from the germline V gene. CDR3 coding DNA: TGTGCCAGCAGCTCGACAGGGGCGGATGGCTACACCTTC. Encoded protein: CASSSTGADGYTF.

CDR3 amino acids: CASSLDRGVTEAFF. DNA of the CDR3: TGTGCCAGCAGCTTAGACAGGGGCGTCACTGAAGCTTTCTTT. V usage is TRBV7-3 and J usage is TRBJ1-1; 8 nucleotides line up with TRBD1. This CDR3 comprises 14 residues. Germline CDR1 is SGHTA and CDR2 is FQGTGA. With 2 bases clipped from V and 4 bases from J, the junction kept 3 bases outside the gene matches.

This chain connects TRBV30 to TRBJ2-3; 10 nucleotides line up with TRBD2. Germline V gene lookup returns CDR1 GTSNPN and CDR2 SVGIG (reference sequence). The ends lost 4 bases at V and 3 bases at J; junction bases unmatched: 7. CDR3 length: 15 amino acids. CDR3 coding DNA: TGTGCCTGGACATCTAGCGGGGGTTTTACAGATACGCAGTATTTT. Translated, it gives CAWTSSGGFTDTQYF. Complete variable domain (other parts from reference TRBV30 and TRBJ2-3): SQTIHQWPATLVQPVGSPLSLECTVEGTSNPNLYWYRQAAGRGLQLLFYSVGIGQISSEVPQNLSASRPQDRQFILSSKKLLLSDSGFYLCAWTSSGGFTDTQYFGPGTRLTVL.

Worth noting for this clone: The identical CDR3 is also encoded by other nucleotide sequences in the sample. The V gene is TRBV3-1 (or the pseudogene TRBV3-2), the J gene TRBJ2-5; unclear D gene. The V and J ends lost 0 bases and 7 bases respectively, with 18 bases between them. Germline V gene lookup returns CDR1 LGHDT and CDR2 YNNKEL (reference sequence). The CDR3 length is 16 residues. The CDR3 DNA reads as TGTGCCAGCAGCCAAGATGTAAGGCAGCGTGCGAGGACCCAGTACTTC. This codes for CASSQDVRQRARTQYF.

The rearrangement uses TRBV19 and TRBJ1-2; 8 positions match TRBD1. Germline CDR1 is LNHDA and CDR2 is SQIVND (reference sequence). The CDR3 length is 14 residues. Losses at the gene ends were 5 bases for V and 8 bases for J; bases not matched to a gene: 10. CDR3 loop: CASSGTTGVGGYTF. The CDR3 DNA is TGTGCCAGTAGTGGAACGACAGGGGTTGGCGGCTACACCTTC.

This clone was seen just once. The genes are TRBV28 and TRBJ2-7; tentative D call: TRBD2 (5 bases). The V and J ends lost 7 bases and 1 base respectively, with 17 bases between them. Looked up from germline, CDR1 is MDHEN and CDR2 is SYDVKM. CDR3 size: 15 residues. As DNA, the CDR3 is TGTGCCAGCACCCCGACTACTCCGACTTCCTACGAGCAGTACTTC. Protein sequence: CASTPTTPTSYEQYF.

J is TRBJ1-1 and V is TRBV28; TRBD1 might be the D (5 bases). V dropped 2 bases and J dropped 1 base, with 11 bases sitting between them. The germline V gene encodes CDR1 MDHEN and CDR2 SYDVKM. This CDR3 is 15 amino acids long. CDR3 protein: CASSLGQGWNTEAFF. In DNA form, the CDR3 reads TGTGCCAGCAGTTTAGGTCAGGGATGGAACACTGAAGCTTTCTTT.

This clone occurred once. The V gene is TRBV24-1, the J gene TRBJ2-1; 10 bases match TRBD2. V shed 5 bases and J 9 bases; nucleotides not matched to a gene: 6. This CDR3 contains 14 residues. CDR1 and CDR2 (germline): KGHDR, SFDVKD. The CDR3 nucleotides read TGTGCCACCAGTGCAACCGGACTAGCGGTTGAGCAGTTCTTC. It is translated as CATSATGLAVEQFF.

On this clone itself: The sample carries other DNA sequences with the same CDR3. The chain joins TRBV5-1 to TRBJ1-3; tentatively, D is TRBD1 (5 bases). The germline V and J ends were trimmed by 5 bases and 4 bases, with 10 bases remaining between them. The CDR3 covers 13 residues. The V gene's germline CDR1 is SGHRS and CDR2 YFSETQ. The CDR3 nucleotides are TGCGCCAGCAGTCCAGGGTCCGGAAACACCATATATTTT. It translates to CASSPGSGNTIYF.

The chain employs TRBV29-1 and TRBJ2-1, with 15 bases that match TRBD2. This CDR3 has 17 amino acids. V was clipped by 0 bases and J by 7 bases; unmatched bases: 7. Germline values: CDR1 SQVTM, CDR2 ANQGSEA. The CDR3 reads CSVEDRKGLAGGNEQFF. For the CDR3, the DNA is TGCAGCGTTGAAGATCGTAAGGGACTAGCGGGAGGTAATGAGCAGTTCTTC.

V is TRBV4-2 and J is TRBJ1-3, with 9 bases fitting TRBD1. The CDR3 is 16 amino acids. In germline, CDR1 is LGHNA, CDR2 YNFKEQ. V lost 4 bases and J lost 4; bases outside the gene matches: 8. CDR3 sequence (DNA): TGTGCCAGCAGCCCCGAACAGGGGGCGCGGGGAAACACCATATATTTT. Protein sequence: CASSPEQGARGNTIYF.

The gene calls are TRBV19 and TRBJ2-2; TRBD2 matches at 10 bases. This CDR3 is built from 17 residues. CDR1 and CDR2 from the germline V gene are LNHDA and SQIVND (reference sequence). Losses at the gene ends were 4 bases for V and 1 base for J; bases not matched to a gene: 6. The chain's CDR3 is CASSTSSGRLNTGELFF. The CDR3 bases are TGTGCCAGTAGTACCTCTAGCGGGAGATTGAACACCGGGGAGCTGTTTTTT.

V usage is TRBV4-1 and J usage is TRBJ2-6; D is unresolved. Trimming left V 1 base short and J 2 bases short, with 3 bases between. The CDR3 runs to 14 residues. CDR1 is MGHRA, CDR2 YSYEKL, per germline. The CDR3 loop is CASSQAAGANVLTF. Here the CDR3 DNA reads TGCGCCAGCAGCCAAGCGGCTGGGGCCAACGTCCTGACTTTC.

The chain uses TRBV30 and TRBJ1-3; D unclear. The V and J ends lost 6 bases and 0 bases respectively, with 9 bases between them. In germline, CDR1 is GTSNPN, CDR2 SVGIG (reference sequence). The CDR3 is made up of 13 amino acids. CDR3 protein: CACTRDSGNTIYF. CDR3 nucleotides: TGTGCCTGCACTCGGGACTCTGGAAACACCATATATTTT.

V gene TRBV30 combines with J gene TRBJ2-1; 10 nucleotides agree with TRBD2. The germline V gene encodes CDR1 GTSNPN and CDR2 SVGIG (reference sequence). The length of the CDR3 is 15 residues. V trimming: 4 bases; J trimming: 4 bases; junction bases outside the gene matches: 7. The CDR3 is CAWISWTSGYNEQFF. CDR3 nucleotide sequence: TGTGCCTGGATTAGCTGGACTAGCGGATACAATGAGCAGTTCTTC.

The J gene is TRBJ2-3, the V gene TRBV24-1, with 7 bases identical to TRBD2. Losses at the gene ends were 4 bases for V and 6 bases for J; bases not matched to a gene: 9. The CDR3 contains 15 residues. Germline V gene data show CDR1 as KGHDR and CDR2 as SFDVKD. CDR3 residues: CATSDPGRGVDTQYF. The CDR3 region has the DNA TGTGCCACCAGTGACCCCGGACGGGGGGTCGATACGCAGTATTTT.

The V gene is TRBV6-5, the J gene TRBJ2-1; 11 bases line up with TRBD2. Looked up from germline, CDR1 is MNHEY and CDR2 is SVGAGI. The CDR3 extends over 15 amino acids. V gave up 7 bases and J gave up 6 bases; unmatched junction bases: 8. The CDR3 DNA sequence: TGTGCCAGCACTCTACTAGCGGGAGCCCTCAATGAGCAGTTCTTC. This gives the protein CASTLLAGALNEQFF.

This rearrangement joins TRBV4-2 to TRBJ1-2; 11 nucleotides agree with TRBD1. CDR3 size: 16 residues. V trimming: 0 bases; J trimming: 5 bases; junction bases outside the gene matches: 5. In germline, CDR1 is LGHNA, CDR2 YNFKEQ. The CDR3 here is CASSQDGQGAYYGYTF. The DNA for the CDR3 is TGTGCCAGCAGCCAAGACGGACAGGGGGCTTATTATGGCTACACCTTC.

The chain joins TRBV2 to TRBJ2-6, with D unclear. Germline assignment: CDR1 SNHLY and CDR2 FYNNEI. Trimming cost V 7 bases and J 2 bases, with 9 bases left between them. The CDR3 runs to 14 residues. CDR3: CASKFGPGANVLTF. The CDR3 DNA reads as TGTGCCAGCAAGTTCGGTCCTGGGGCCAACGTCCTGACTTTC.

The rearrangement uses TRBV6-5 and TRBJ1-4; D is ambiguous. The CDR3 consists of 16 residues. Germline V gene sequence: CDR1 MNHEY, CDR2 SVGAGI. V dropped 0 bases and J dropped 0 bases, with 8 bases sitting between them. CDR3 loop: CASSYSGGATNEKLFF. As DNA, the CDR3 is TGTGCCAGCAGTTACTCAGGAGGAGCAACTAATGAAAAACTGTTTTTT.

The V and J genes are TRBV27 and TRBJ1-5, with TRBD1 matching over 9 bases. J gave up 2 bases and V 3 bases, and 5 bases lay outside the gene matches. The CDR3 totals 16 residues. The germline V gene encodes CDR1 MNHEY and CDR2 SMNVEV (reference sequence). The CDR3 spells CASSFGQGMGNQPQHF. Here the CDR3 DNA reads TGTGCCAGCAGTTTTGGACAGGGGATGGGCAATCAGCCCCAGCATTTT.

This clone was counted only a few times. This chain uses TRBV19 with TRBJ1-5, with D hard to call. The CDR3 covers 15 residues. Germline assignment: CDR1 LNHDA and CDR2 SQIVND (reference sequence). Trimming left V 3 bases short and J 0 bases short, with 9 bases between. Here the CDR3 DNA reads TGTGCCAGTAGTATTGTCCTACCTAGCAATCAGCCCCAGCATTTT. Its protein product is CASSIVLPSNQPQHF.

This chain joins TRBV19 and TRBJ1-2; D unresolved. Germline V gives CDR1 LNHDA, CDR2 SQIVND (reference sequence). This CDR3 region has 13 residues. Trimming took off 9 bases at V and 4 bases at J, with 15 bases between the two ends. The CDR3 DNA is TGTGCCAGGTCGGCGGGATCCCCCTATGGCTACACCTTC. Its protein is CARSAGSPYGYTF.

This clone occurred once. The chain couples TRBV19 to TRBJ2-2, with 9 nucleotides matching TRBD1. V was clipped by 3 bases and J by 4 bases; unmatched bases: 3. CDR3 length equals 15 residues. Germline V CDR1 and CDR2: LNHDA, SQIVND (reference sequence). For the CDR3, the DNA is TGTGCCAGTAGTATCACAGGGGGCGGCACCGGGGAGCTGTTTTTT. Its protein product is CASSITGGGTGELFF.

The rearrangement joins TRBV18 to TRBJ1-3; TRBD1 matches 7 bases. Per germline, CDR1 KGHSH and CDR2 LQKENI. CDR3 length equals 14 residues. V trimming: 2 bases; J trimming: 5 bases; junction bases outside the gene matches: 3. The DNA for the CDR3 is TGTGCCAGCTCACCAACAGGGGTTAGAAACACCATATATTTT. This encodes CASSPTGVRNTIYF. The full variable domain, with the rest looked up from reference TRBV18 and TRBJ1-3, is NAGVMQNPRHLVRRRGQEARLRCSPMKGHSHVYWYRQLPEEGLKFMVYLQKENIIDESGMPKERFSAEFPKEGPSILRIQQVVRGDSAAYFCASSPTGVRNTIYFGEGSWLTVV.

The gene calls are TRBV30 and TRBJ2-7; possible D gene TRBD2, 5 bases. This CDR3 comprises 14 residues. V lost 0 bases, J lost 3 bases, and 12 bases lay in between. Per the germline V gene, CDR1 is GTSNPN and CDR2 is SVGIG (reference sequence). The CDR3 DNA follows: TGTGCCTGGAGTGTTTTAGCGCCGAGCTACGAGCAGTACTTC. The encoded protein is CAWSVLAPSYEQYF.

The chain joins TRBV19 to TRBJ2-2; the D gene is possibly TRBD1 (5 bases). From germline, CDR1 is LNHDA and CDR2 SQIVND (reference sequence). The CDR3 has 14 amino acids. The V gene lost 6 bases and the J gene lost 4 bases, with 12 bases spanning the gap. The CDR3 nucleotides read TGTGCCAGTAGCTCCAGGGAATTCACCGGGGAGCTGTTTTTT. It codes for CASSSREFTGELFF.

The DNA of the CDR3 is TGTGCCAGCAGCCAAATCTGGGGGGGGATGAACACTGAAGCTTTCTTT. Its protein product is CASSQIWGGMNTEAFF. This chain uses TRBV3-1 (or the pseudogene TRBV3-2) with TRBJ1-1, with a tentative D call TRBD1 (5 bases). Trimming took off 2 bases at V and 0 bases at J, with 13 bases between the two ends. In germline, CDR1 is LGHDT, CDR2 YNNKEL (reference sequence). The CDR3 runs to 16 residues.

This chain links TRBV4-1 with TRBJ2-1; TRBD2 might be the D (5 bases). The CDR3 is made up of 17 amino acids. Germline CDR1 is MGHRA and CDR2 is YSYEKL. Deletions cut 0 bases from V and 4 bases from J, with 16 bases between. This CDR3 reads CASSQDKERSKYNEQFF. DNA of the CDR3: TGCGCCAGCAGCCAAGACAAGGAGCGGTCAAAATACAATGAGCAGTTCTTC.

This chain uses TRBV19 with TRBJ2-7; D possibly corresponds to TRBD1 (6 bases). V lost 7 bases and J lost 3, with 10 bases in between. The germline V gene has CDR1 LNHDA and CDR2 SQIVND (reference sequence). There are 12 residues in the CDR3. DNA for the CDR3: TGTGCCAGTACGGGACAAAACTACGAGCAGTACTTC. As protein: CASTGQNYEQYF.